This TCR beta chain was found in a study of blood T cells in healthy people across ages. Isolation of PBMCs gave at least 6 million cells per sample. The CDR3 loop spans 16 amino acids. V was trimmed by 3 bases and J by 1 base, leaving 15 bases between them. For the second PCR, which ran for roughly 6 to 11 cycles, a sample-barcoded 5' primer and a J-beta primer mix were used. Researchers report that a template-switch adaptor with 12 random nucleotides tagged each cDNA molecule. TCRdb itself ran the 5' RACE reads through MiXCR, one entry per CDR3 protein. Of 1.5 million to 2 million distinct CDR3 sequences in the sample, around 35% were seen once. This clonotype appeared a single time.

Input material: blood. The chain uses TRBV12-3 or TRBV12-4 and TRBJ1-1, with D possibly being TRBD1 (5 bases). This receptor was obtained from a woman aged 30 to 39 in good health. The CDR3 DNA follows: TGTGCCAGCAGTTTTGCCCTCGGGACGGGGAACACTGAAGCTTTCTTT. It codes for CASSFALGTGNTEAFF.